This note documents a single T cell receptor (beta chain) sequence. Its antigen remains unknown. Next came a second PCR, run for about 6 to 11 cycles, which used a sample-barcoded 5' primer along with a J-beta primer mix. Sequencing recovered at least 3 million CDR3-containing paired-end reads from each sample. TCRdb re-analysed the 5' RACE reads in MiXCR, keeping a single row per CDR3 protein. The profile covers approximately 800,000 distinct CDR3 sequences, with about 56% appearing a single time and roughly 26% taken by the ten largest. This sample stems from a study of blood T cells in healthy people across ages. Study-level findings and limits: Compared with aged donors, long-lived donors showed fewer expanded clones, suggesting selection. PBMCs were not sorted, which prevented a conclusive comparison of naive versus antigen-experienced cells.

The draw of peripheral blood yielded approximately 10 milliliters from each donor. The germline V and J ends were trimmed by 3 bases and 11 bases, with 17 bases remaining between them. The CDR3 loop spans 13 amino acids. CDR1 and CDR2 (germline): SGDLS, YYNGEE. Sample: blood. The sequence derives from a man aged 40-50 years in good health. The genes are TRBV9 and TRBJ1-1; no definite D call. The CDR3, as DNA: TGTGCCAGCAGCGACCAGGAGCCTCTTAGGGCTTTCTTT. This translates into CASSDQEPLRAFF.